What follows is one TCR beta chain and its context. Antigen specificity is unknown. Compared with germline, one end of the junction differs, possibly owing to a read error. The record originates from a study of T-cell reconstitution after alpha-beta-depleted transplantation in children. Whole-study findings and limits: Reportedly, roughly two months post-transplant, alpha-beta T cells arose from several hundred expanded graft clones. T-cell numbers and diversity, one year after transplant, stemmed largely from T cells that were newly produced. TCRbeta diversity was high at day 60 in some patients (a result of surviving recipient T cells and thymic progenitors).

There are 16 residues in the CDR3. Per germline, CDR1 LGHDT and CDR2 YNNKEL (reference sequence). TCRbeta library construction was performed incorporating unique molecular identifiers. TCRdb redid the calling of the PCR reads with MiXCR, one entry per CDR3 protein. The sample carries around 130,000 distinct CDR3 sequences, 9.5% to 10% recorded once. The chain links TRBV3-1 to TRBJ2-1, with D maybe TRBD2 (6 bases). The source of this sequence is a girl under two years old who had a stem cell transplant for combined immunodeficiency, so the T cells may come from the graft donor. This specimen was PBMCs, mostly from graft donor cells, taken 180 days after TCRalphabeta/CD19-depleted stem cell transplant. CDR3 nucleotide sequence: TGTGCCAGCTGCCACTTTCGTGGGACTTCCTACAATGAGCAGTTCTTC. Encoded protein: CASCHFRGTSYNEQFF.